Each of the 27 T cell receptor beta chains below was sequenced from the same sample in a study of blood T cell repertoires in COVID-19. Using immunoSEQ multiplex PCR, the repertoire was profiled, and TCRdb retains in-frame clones only, with some absent. The sample has about 92,000 clones, about 80% seen once. Sequenced input: peripheral blood. Receptors were obtained from a woman aged 70 to 79 with acute or convalescent COVID-19.

This clone showed up just a few times. V gene TRBV27 combines with J gene TRBJ1-5; a weak D match, TRBD1 (5 bases). Germline-derived CDR1 and CDR2 are MNHEY and SMNVEV (reference sequence). This CDR3 region has 14 residues. Trimming removed 6 bases at V and 2 bases at J, with 11 bases between. The CDR3 spells CASSYRFGNQPQHF. In DNA, the CDR3 is TGTGCCAGCAGCTACAGGTTTGGCAATCAGCCCCAGCATTTT.

The V gene is TRBV6-5, the J gene TRBJ1-5; D might be TRBD1 (5 bases). CDR3 length equals 14 residues. The V end lost 5 bases, the J end lost 6 bases, and 14 bases lay between the germline ends. The germline gives CDR1 MNHEY, CDR2 SVGAGI. CDR3 in DNA: TGTGCCAGCAGTCCCGATGGGGGGGGTCAGCCCCAGCATTTT. It translates to CASSPDGGGQPQHF.

This sequence joins TRBV19 and TRBJ2-2; 11 positions agree with TRBD2. Germline V gene lookup returns CDR1 LNHDA and CDR2 SQIVND (reference sequence). V lost 7 bases, J lost 6 bases, and 7 bases stayed unmatched. The CDR3 has 15 residues. The CDR3 reads CASTTPGLAAGELFF. CDR3 coding DNA: TGTGCCAGTACTACCCCGGGACTAGCGGCCGGGGAGCTGTTTTTT.

The V gene is TRBV2, the J gene TRBJ2-7, with 10 bases identical to TRBD2. The germline CDR1 and CDR2 sequences are SNHLY and FYNNEI. The CDR3 spans 14 residues. The J segment lost 2 bases and the V segment lost 8 bases, leaving 6 bases of the junction unmatched. Here the CDR3 DNA reads TGTGCCAGCGGTGGTGGACTAGCGGCCTACGAGCAGTACTTC. Its translation is CASGGGLAAYEQYF.

This chain connects TRBV5-1 to TRBJ2-5; 10 bases align to TRBD1. Germline CDR1 SGHRS, CDR2 YFSETQ. This CDR3 is 15 amino acids long. Trimming removed 1 base from V and 6 bases from J; junction bases left unmatched: 6. The CDR3 is CASSLPGTGEKTQYF. CDR3 in DNA: TGCGCCAGCAGCTTGCCAGGGACAGGGGAGAAGACCCAGTACTTC.

This clone was detected a few times. This CDR3 is CASSDRLSANQPQHF. CDR3 DNA sequence: TGTGCCAGCAGTGACAGATTGTCCGCCAATCAGCCCCAGCATTTT. V is TRBV6-1 and J is TRBJ1-5; the D is unclear. The CDR3 contains 15 residues. Germline CDR1 reads MNHNS; CDR2 reads SASEGT. V gave up 3 bases and J gave up 3 bases, with 12 bases separating them.

The genes are TRBV5-6 and TRBJ2-6, with unresolved D. V dropped 2 bases and J dropped 4 bases, with 13 bases sitting between them. CDR3 length: 16 amino acids. Germline CDR1 is SGHDT and CDR2 is YYEEEE. The CDR3 loop reads CASSLVSVGGANVLTF. CDR3 bases: TGTGCCAGCAGCTTAGTGAGCGTAGGAGGGGCCAACGTCCTGACTTTC.

This clone was counted a few times. CDR3 amino acids: CASSLSGTNTEAFF. The DNA of the CDR3 is TGTGCCAGCAGTTTGTCAGGCACGAACACTGAAGCTTTCTTT. This rearrangement joins TRBV6-2 or TRBV6-3 to TRBJ1-1; D gene uncertain. The germline V and J ends were trimmed by 4 bases and 1 base, with 10 bases remaining between them. The CDR3 runs to 14 residues. Germline V gene data show CDR1 as MNHEY and CDR2 as SVGEGT.

The chain is built from TRBV6-2 or TRBV6-3 and TRBJ2-3; a possible D gene is TRBD2 (6 bases). The CDR3 runs 15 residues. Germline loops: CDR1 MNHEY, CDR2 SVGEGT. V shed 6 bases and J shed 1 base, with 14 bases lying between them. CDR3 sequence reads: CASSTSSTRTDTQYF. CDR3 in DNA: TGTGCCAGCAGCACTAGCTCGACTCGCACAGATACGCAGTATTTT.

The genes are TRBV7-2 and TRBJ1-5; a weak D match, TRBD1 (5 bases). Germline V gene sequence: CDR1 SGHTA, CDR2 FQGNSA. This CDR3 spans 13 amino acids. V was trimmed by 2 bases and J by 4 bases, leaving 6 bases between them. The CDR3 DNA sequence: TGTGCCAGCAGCTTAACAGGAAATCAGCCCCAGCATTTT. Residues: CASSLTGNQPQHF.

The rearrangement uses TRBV4-2 and TRBJ2-1; 9 nucleotides align to TRBD1. V lost 0 bases and J lost 3; bases outside the gene matches: 9. This CDR3 is built from 18 residues. Germline V gene sequence: CDR1 LGHNA, CDR2 YNFKEQ. The CDR3 is CASSQDTTGTGLYNEQFF. CDR3 sequence (DNA): TGTGCCAGCAGCCAAGACACCACCGGGACAGGGCTCTACAATGAGCAGTTCTTC.

The J gene is TRBJ2-1, the V gene TRBV19; 7 bases agree with TRBD2. V shed 3 bases and J 10 bases; nucleotides not matched to a gene: 15. CDR3 size: 16 residues. Germline V gene data show CDR1 as LNHDA and CDR2 as SQIVND (reference sequence). CDR3 coding DNA: TGTGCCAGTAGTATCGAGGGCGGGAGCCCGGGTAAGGAGCAGTTCTTC. As protein: CASSIEGGSPGKEQFF.

V and J are TRBV14 and TRBJ2-7, with 9 bases fitting TRBD2. The ends lost 1 base at V and 11 bases at J; junction bases unmatched: 15. Germline V gene sequence: CDR1 SGHDN, CDR2 FVKESK. The CDR3 sequence is 16 residues long. As DNA, the CDR3 is TGTGCCAGCAGCCAAGCAGGAATAGCGGGGGACCCTGGGGAGTACTTC. It specifies CASSQAGIAGDPGEYF.

The rearrangement links TRBV19 to TRBJ2-2; the D gene is possibly TRBD1 (5 bases). Trimming cost V 4 bases and J 0 bases, with 6 bases left between them. Per the germline V gene, CDR1 is LNHDA and CDR2 is SQIVND (reference sequence). The CDR3 covers 14 residues. CDR3 protein: CASSRQPNTGELFF. Written as DNA, the CDR3 is TGTGCCAGTAGTAGACAGCCGAACACCGGGGAGCTGTTTTTT.

This chain joins TRBV5-1 and TRBJ2-1; no clear D gene. V lost 4 bases and J 8 bases, leaving 19 bases between the germline ends. The CDR3 is made up of 15 amino acids. Germline CDR1 reads SGHRS; CDR2 reads YFSETQ. DNA of the CDR3: TGCGCCAGCAGCCCATCTCTTCAGCCCCGGGATGAGCAGTTCTTC. The encoded protein is CASSPSLQPRDEQFF.

The V gene is TRBV4-2, the J gene TRBJ1-1, with 8 bases aligning to TRBD1. Germline CDR1 and CDR2: LGHNA and YNFKEQ. V was pared by 2 bases and J by 6 bases, with 5 bases of the junction left unmatched. This CDR3 region has 14 residues. The CDR3 reads CASSQTRGLAEAFF. The CDR3 nucleotides read TGTGCCAGCAGCCAAACCAGGGGGCTCGCTGAAGCTTTCTTT.

This chain joins TRBV7-3 and TRBJ2-1; D gene uncertain. The CDR3 covers 14 residues. CDR1 is SGHTA and CDR2 is FQGTGA in the germline V gene. Trimming took 1 base from V and 7 from J, leaving 11 bases between them. This CDR3 is CASSLSSILNEQFF. The DNA of the CDR3 is TGTGCCAGCAGCTTAAGTAGTATCCTAAATGAGCAGTTCTTC.

V and J are TRBV11-1 and TRBJ2-7; the D gene is possibly TRBD2 (6 bases). Per germline, CDR1 SGHAT and CDR2 FQDESV (reference sequence). The CDR3 sequence is 13 residues long. Trimming cost V 1 base and J 4 bases, with 8 bases left between them. The DNA of the CDR3 is TGTGCCAGCAGCTTAGTAGGAGGGTACGAGCAGTACTTC. Translation gives CASSLVGGYEQYF.

The rearrangement links TRBV5-1 to TRBJ2-7, with D perhaps matching TRBD2 (6 bases). The germline V gene has CDR1 SGHRS and CDR2 YFSETQ. The CDR3 has 13 amino acids. V was cut by 5 bases and J by 6 bases, with 15 bases left in between. This chain's CDR3 is CASSARGLSEQYF. The CDR3 coding sequence is TGCGCCAGCAGTGCAAGGGGACTTTCCGAGCAGTACTTC.

This sequence joins TRBV5-1 and TRBJ2-3; 8 bases match TRBD1. Unmatched junction bases numbered 4, after V lost 0 bases and J lost 10 bases. The CDR3 contains 13 residues. Germline CDR1 SGHRS, CDR2 YFSETQ. The CDR3 spells CASSLGGTGPQYF. CDR3 nucleotides: TGCGCCAGCAGCTTGGGGGGGACAGGACCGCAGTATTTT.

The J gene is TRBJ2-3, the V gene TRBV18, with 8 bases lining up with TRBD1. V lost 5 bases and J lost 3; bases outside the gene matches: 13. The CDR3 loop spans 17 amino acids. Germline CDR1 and CDR2: KGHSH and LQKENI. CDR3 coding DNA: TGTGCCAGCTCAACGCGGACAGGGCCAGAAGGGACAGATACGCAGTATTTT. Amino acid sequence: CASSTRTGPEGTDTQYF.

The chain is built from TRBV18 and TRBJ1-5; maybe TRBD1 (5 bases). Germline V gives CDR1 KGHSH, CDR2 LQKENI. V lost 5 bases, J lost 3 bases, and 11 bases lay in between. The CDR3 is made up of 14 amino acids. The CDR3 DNA is TGTGCCAGCTCAATAGGGGCAGACAATCAGCCCCAGCATTTT. This translates into CASSIGADNQPQHF.

The J gene is TRBJ1-4, the V gene TRBV19; possible D gene TRBD1, 5 bases. Per germline, CDR1 LNHDA and CDR2 SQIVND (reference sequence). The CDR3 is made up of 14 amino acids. The V and J ends lost 5 bases and 4 bases respectively, with 11 bases between them. DNA of the CDR3: TGTGCCAGTAGTTTTGGGGCCCTTAATGAAAAACTGTTTTTT. Its translation: CASSFGALNEKLFF.

The chain is built from TRBV3-1 (or the pseudogene TRBV3-2) and TRBJ1-5, with D perhaps matching TRBD1 (5 bases). The CDR3 has 13 residues. Germline CDR1 is LGHDT and CDR2 is YNNKEL (reference sequence). Between the trimmed V and J ends, which lost 4 bases and 7 bases, there was a span of 11 bases. CDR3 residues: CASSPQQGQPQHF. DNA of the CDR3: TGTGCCAGCAGCCCACAGCAGGGCCAGCCCCAGCATTTT.

The chain has TRBV2 and TRBJ2-1; no reliable D call. Trimming stripped 8 bases from V and 8 bases from J, with 10 bases between. The CDR3 consists of 11 residues. The germline CDR1 and CDR2 sequences are SNHLY and FYNNEI. The CDR3 region has the DNA TGTGCCAGCCGCACATACGATGAGCAGTTCTTC. Protein: CASRTYDEQFF.

The V gene is TRBV19, the J gene TRBJ1-2; D uncertain. Germline CDR1 reads LNHDA; CDR2 reads SQIVND (reference sequence). The CDR3 is 14 residues long. V was pared by 4 bases and J by 2 bases, with 11 bases between. The chain's CDR3 is CASSTTEINYGYTF. CDR3 in DNA: TGTGCCAGTAGTACAACAGAGATCAACTATGGCTACACCTTC. Drawing the rest from reference TRBV19 and TRBJ1-2, the complete variable domain is DGGITQSPKYLFRKEGQNVTLSCEQNLNHDAMYWYRQDPGQGLRLIYYSQIVNDFQKGDIAEGYSVSREKKESFPLTVTSAQKNPTAFYLCASSTTEINYGYTFGSGTRLTVV.

The chain uses TRBV30 and TRBJ1-1; the D is unclear. Germline loops: CDR1 GTSNPN, CDR2 SVGIG (reference sequence). The CDR3 covers 14 residues. V gave up 0 bases and J gave up 4 bases, with 12 bases separating them. The CDR3: CAWSVLSLGTEAFF. The DNA of the CDR3 is TGTGCCTGGAGTGTACTATCCCTGGGCACTGAAGCTTTCTTT. Combining the CDR3 with reference TRBV30 and TRBJ1-1 gives the whole variable domain SQTIHQWPATLVQPVGSPLSLECTVEGTSNPNLYWYRQAAGRGLQLLFYSVGIGQISSEVPQNLSASRPQDRQFILSSKKLLLSDSGFYLCAWSVLSLGTEAFFGQGTRLTVV.